The 3 T cell receptor beta chains in this list originate from one sample, sequenced in a study of cytomegalovirus exposure and HLA in healthy donors. Primers for the PCR totalled 60 Vbeta and 13 Jbeta. Data came from immunoSEQ multiplex PCR; TCRdb stores just in-frame clones and leaves some out. The sample contains 150,000 to 200,000 clones, about 80% of which appear only once. The source material was PBMCs. Receptors were obtained from a man aged 50-59 years in good health and CMV-seropositive.

This clone was counted a few times. The chain recombines TRBV27 with TRBJ2-2; 11 bases match TRBD1. The CDR3 runs 17 residues. With V trimmed by 5 bases and J by 8 bases, 13 bases remained unmatched. Germline V CDR1 and CDR2: MNHEY, SMNVEV (reference sequence). The chain's CDR3 is CASSAQTDRGPGGELFF. CDR3 in DNA: TGTGCCAGCAGTGCCCAGACGGACAGGGGGCCGGGAGGGGAGCTGTTTTTT.

V usage is TRBV15 and J usage is TRBJ2-7; a weak D match, TRBD2 (6 bases). Germline V gene lookup returns CDR1 LNHNV and CDR2 YYDKDF (reference sequence). The CDR3 has 17 residues. Trimming removed 0 bases at V and 0 bases at J, with 15 bases between. The CDR3 DNA sequence: TGTGCCACCAGCAGAGAAATCCCGGGACTGGACTCCTACGAGCAGTACTTC. It codes for CATSREIPGLDSYEQYF. Using reference TRBV15 and TRBJ2-7 for the parts outside the CDR3, the full variable domain is DAMVIQNPRYQVTQFGKPVTLSCSQTLNHNVMYWYQQKSSQAPKLLFHYYDKDFNNEADTPDNFQSRRPNTSFCFLDIRSPGLGDTAMYLCATSREIPGLDSYEQYFGPGTRLTVT.

The chain links TRBV2 to TRBJ1-4; D gene unclear. Germline CDR1 SNHLY, CDR2 FYNNEI. Trimming shortened V by 2 bases and J by 7 bases, and 14 bases separated the two germline ends. This CDR3 region has 15 residues. In DNA, the CDR3 is TGTGCCAGCAGTGAACCGCGGATAGGTGTTGAAAAACTGTTTTTT. It encodes CASSEPRIGVEKLFF.